This TCR beta chain derives from a study of T cell responses to AZD1222 COVID-19 vaccine. The CDR3 extends over 11 amino acids. Trimming stripped 2 bases from V and 2 bases from J, with 0 bases between. Germline-derived CDR1 and CDR2 are SGHNT and YYREEE (reference sequence). Profiled with immunoSEQ multiplex PCR; TCRdb holds only in-frame clones, not every one. The repertoire has more than 110,000 clones, about 89% of them found once; the top ten carry around 4.7%. This chain connects TRBV5-4 to TRBJ2-3, with D uncertain. Here the sequenced sample was peripheral blood, taken on day 0 of AZD1222 vaccination. This sequence was found in an adult in good health. The CDR3 loop is CASSFTDTQYF. As DNA, the CDR3 is TGTGCCAGCAGCTTCACAGATACGCAGTATTTT.